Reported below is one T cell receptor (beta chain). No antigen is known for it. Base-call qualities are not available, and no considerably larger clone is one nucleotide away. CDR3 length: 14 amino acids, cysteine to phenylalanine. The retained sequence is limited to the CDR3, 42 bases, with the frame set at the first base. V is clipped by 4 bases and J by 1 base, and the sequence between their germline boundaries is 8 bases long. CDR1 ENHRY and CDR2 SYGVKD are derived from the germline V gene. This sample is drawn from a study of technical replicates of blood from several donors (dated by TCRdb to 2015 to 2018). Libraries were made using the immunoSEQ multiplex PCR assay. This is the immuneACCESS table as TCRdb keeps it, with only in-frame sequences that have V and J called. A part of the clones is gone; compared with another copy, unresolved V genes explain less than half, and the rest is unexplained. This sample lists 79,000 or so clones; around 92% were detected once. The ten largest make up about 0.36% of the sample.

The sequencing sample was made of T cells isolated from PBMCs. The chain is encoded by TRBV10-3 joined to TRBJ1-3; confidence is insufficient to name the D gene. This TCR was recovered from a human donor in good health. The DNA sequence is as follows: TGTGCCATCAGTGGAGGGCCATCTGGAAACACCATATATTTT. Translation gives CAISGGPSGNTIYF.